These 24 T cell receptor beta chains came from one sample sequenced in a study of T cell responses to AZD1222 COVID-19 vaccine. Sequencing used immunoSEQ multiplex PCR; TCRdb keeps in-frame clones, though not all of them. Among about 110,000 clones listed, about 90% were seen once. Sequenced material: peripheral blood, taken on day 0 of AZD1222 vaccination. These receptor sequences come from an adult in good health.

V is TRBV7-2 and J is TRBJ1-6; D possibly corresponds to TRBD1 (5 bases). Trimming pared 0 bases from V and 9 bases from J, leaving 12 bases between. This CDR3 is 15 amino acids long. Germline CDR1 and CDR2: SGHTA and FQGNSA. This CDR3 reads CASSLASGGSSPLHF. CDR3 in DNA: TGTGCCAGCAGCTTAGCGTCGGGGGGGTCTTCACCCCTCCACTTT.

The genes are TRBV18 and TRBJ2-7; D perhaps matches TRBD1 (5 bases). V dropped 3 bases and J dropped 1 base, with 10 bases sitting between them. The germline V gene has CDR1 KGHSH and CDR2 LQKENI. The CDR3 contains 14 residues. The CDR3 DNA follows: TGTGCCAGCTCACCCCAGACAGTGTCCTACGAGCAGTACTTC. This gives the protein CASSPQTVSYEQYF.

V is TRBV30 and J is TRBJ2-1, with 11 bases aligning to TRBD1. The J segment lost 6 bases and the V segment lost 1 base, leaving 8 bases of the junction unmatched. The CDR3 runs to 16 residues. CDR1 GTSNPN and CDR2 SVGIG come from the germline V gene (reference sequence). The CDR3 sequence is CAWSGGTGGMVNEQFF. The CDR3 DNA is TGTGCCTGGAGTGGCGGGACAGGGGGAATGGTCAATGAGCAGTTCTTC. Combining the CDR3 with reference TRBV30 and TRBJ2-1 gives the whole variable domain SQTIHQWPATLVQPVGSPLSLECTVEGTSNPNLYWYRQAAGRGLQLLFYSVGIGQISSEVPQNLSASRPQDRQFILSSKKLLLSDSGFYLCAWSGGTGGMVNEQFFGPGTRLTVL.

The V and J genes are TRBV5-1 and TRBJ2-5; a possible D gene is TRBD1 (6 bases). The CDR3 contains 13 residues. V dropped 3 bases and J dropped 5 bases, with 11 bases sitting between them. The germline gives CDR1 SGHRS, CDR2 YFSETQ. Written as DNA, the CDR3 is TGCGCCAGCAGCTGGACAGTCTGGGAGACCCAGTACTTC. This codes for CASSWTVWETQYF.

The V call is TRBV6-5, the J call TRBJ1-1, with a possible D match to TRBD1 (5 bases). The germline gives CDR1 MNHEY, CDR2 SVGAGI. This CDR3 region has 13 residues. V lost 5 bases and J lost 0, with 7 bases in between. CDR3 in amino acids: CASSRQMNTEAFF. As DNA, the CDR3 is TGTGCCAGCAGTAGACAGATGAACACTGAAGCTTTCTTT.

This rearrangement joins TRBV7-2 to TRBJ2-7; D not certain. The germline V gene has CDR1 SGHTA and CDR2 FQGNSA. V lost 2 bases to trimming and J lost 5 bases, with 4 bases between them. The CDR3 has 11 residues. CDR3 DNA: TGTGCCAGCAGCTTATTCAACGAGCAGTACTTC. Protein: CASSLFNEQYF.

V is TRBV27 and J is TRBJ2-5; D gene uncertain. Germline CDR1 MNHEY, CDR2 SMNVEV (reference sequence). Deletions cut 3 bases from V and 7 bases from J, with 18 bases between. The CDR3 contains 15 residues. The CDR3 nucleotides read TGTGCCAGCAGTTTCCTTTCCTCAGGTCCTCGGACCCAGTACTTC. Translated: CASSFLSSGPRTQYF.

V gene TRBV6-1 combines with J gene TRBJ1-1; D uncertain. This CDR3 has 15 amino acids. Germline V CDR1 and CDR2: MNHNS, SASEGT. Trimming removed 1 base from V and 4 bases from J, with 13 bases in between. The CDR3 bases are TGTGCCAGCAGTGAAGTGACCGAGTGGGGCACTGAAGCTTTCTTT. Translation gives CASSEVTEWGTEAFF.

The chain couples TRBV7-8 to TRBJ1-1; perhaps TRBD1 as D (5 bases). Germline-derived CDR1 and CDR2 are SGHVS and FQNEAQ. The CDR3 has 13 amino acids. The V gene lost 1 base and the J gene lost 10 bases, with 13 bases spanning the gap. The CDR3 DNA reads as TGTGCCAGCAGCTTAGAACGGGCAGGGTCAGCTTTCTTT. Residues: CASSLERAGSAFF.

The V and J genes are TRBV4-3 and TRBJ2-7; 7 bases fit TRBD1. CDR3 size: 14 residues. With V trimmed by 4 bases and J by 2 bases, 5 bases remained unmatched. The germline CDR1 and CDR2 sequences are LGHNA and YSLEER. In DNA form, the CDR3 reads TGCGCCAGCAGCCTAGGGCAGGGGGCCTACGAGCAGTACTTC. Its protein product is CASSLGQGAYEQYF.

This sequence joins TRBV14 and TRBJ2-3; D call uncertain. The germline gives CDR1 SGHDN, CDR2 FVKESK. The CDR3 sequence is 15 residues long. Trimming removed 1 base from V and 0 bases from J, with 8 bases in between. The CDR3 reads CASSQGLPSTDTQYF. In nucleotides, the CDR3 is TGTGCCAGCAGCCAAGGTCTCCCTAGCACAGATACGCAGTATTTT.

The chain carries TRBV7-8 and TRBJ2-1; D call uncertain. The CDR3 is 14 amino acids. In germline, CDR1 is SGHVS, CDR2 FQNEAQ. Trimming took 5 bases from V and 1 from J, leaving 9 bases between them. The CDR3 spells CASSPGISYNEQFF. The CDR3 DNA reads as TGTGCCAGCAGCCCGGGTATTTCCTACAATGAGCAGTTCTTC.

V and J are TRBV5-4 and TRBJ2-7; no firm D call. Germline V CDR1 and CDR2: SGHNT, YYREEE (reference sequence). V shed 0 bases and J shed 2 bases, with 6 bases lying between them. This CDR3 is built from 13 residues. The chain's CDR3 is CASSLERAYEQYF. For the CDR3, the DNA is TGTGCCAGCAGCTTGGAACGAGCCTACGAGCAGTACTTC.

This chain joins TRBV11-3 and TRBJ2-7; 12 bases align to TRBD2. The CDR3 covers 16 residues. Trimming at V came to 5 bases and at J to 3 bases, leaving 8 bases not matched to a gene. Per germline, CDR1 SGHNT and CDR2 YENEEA. The CDR3 spells CASSPQGTSGFYEQYF. CDR3 nucleotides: TGTGCCAGCAGCCCACAAGGGACTAGCGGGTTCTACGAGCAGTACTTC. Filled out from reference TRBV11-3 and TRBJ2-7, the complete variable domain reads EAGVVQSPRYKIIEKKQPVAFWCNPISGHNTLYWYLQNLGQGPELLIRYENEEAVDDSQLPKDRFSAERLKGVDSTLKIQPAELGDSAVYLCASSPQGTSGFYEQYFGPGTRLTVT.

The gene calls are TRBV9 and TRBJ1-3; D is unclear. The germline gives CDR1 SGDLS, CDR2 YYNGEE. The CDR3 has 14 amino acids. Trimming took off 1 base at V and 8 bases at J, with 13 bases between the two ends. The CDR3 here is CASSVNSLRDTIYF. The CDR3 bases are TGTGCCAGCAGCGTAAATAGTCTGCGAGACACCATATATTTT.

The chain is built from TRBV5-4 and TRBJ1-1; 7 bases are shared with TRBD1. V shed 3 bases, J shed 3 bases, and the junction held 8 bases outside the gene matches. Per the germline V gene, CDR1 is SGHNT and CDR2 is YYREEE (reference sequence). CDR3 length equals 15 residues. The CDR3 loop is CASSSRKGADTEAFF. In nucleotides, the CDR3 is TGTGCCAGCAGCTCAAGAAAGGGGGCGGACACTGAAGCTTTCTTT.

The chain combines TRBV12-3 or TRBV12-4 with TRBJ1-5; TRBD1 matches 7 bases. CDR3 length: 12 amino acids. The J segment lost 6 bases and the V segment lost 7 bases, leaving 3 bases of the junction unmatched. The CDR3 coding sequence is TGTGCCAGCAACACAGGGGTTCAGCCCCAGCATTTT. This translates into CASNTGVQPQHF.

The gene calls are TRBV5-4 and TRBJ2-2, with D possibly TRBD1 on 6 matching bases. The CDR3 has 14 amino acids. Per germline, CDR1 SGHNT and CDR2 YYREEE (reference sequence). Trimming took 0 bases from V and 7 from J, leaving 10 bases between them. This chain's CDR3 is CASSLDRVNGELFF. Here the CDR3 DNA reads TGTGCCAGCAGCTTGGACAGGGTGAACGGGGAGCTGTTTTTT.

V and J are TRBV6-2 or TRBV6-3 and TRBJ2-5; D assignment may be TRBD1 or TRBD2 (5 bases each). The CDR3 length is 13 residues. In germline, CDR1 is MNHEY, CDR2 SVGEGT. Trimming stripped 4 bases from V and 4 bases from J, with 10 bases between. The CDR3 is CASSSRGPETQYF. The CDR3 DNA is TGTGCCAGCAGTTCACGGGGCCCAGAGACCCAGTACTTC.

The rearrangement uses TRBV7-6 and TRBJ2-3, with 9 bases identical to TRBD2. The CDR3 has 16 residues. V gave up 1 base and J gave up 2 bases; unmatched junction bases: 4. Germline CDR1 and CDR2: SGHVS and FNYEAQ. Here the CDR3 reads CASSLEGGRDTDTQYF. CDR3 DNA sequence: TGTGCCAGCAGCTTAGAGGGCGGGAGGGACACAGATACGCAGTATTTT.

The rearrangement joins TRBV7-2 to TRBJ1-2; perhaps TRBD1 as D (5 bases). Looked up from germline, CDR1 is SGHTA and CDR2 is FQGNSA. This CDR3 has 13 residues. V was clipped by 1 base and J by 7 bases, with 10 bases between them. This CDR3 is CASSLGGVRGYTF. Here the CDR3 DNA reads TGTGCCAGCAGCTTAGGAGGGGTGCGTGGCTACACCTTC.

The chain is built from TRBV15 and TRBJ2-5; D may correspond to TRBD1 or TRBD2 (6 bases each). The germline V gene has CDR1 LNHNV and CDR2 YYDKDF (reference sequence). The CDR3 covers 15 residues. V lost 5 bases to trimming and J lost 5 bases, with 18 bases between them. The CDR3 DNA reads as TGTGCCACCAGCTCCCGTGCCCGGGGGCGCGAGACCCAGTACTTC. This sequence encodes CATSSRARGRETQYF.

The chain is built from TRBV7-9 and TRBJ2-7, with a possible D match to TRBD2 (6 bases). Germline V gives CDR1 SEHNR, CDR2 FQNEAQ (reference sequence). CDR3 length: 14 residues. The V end was cut by 1 base, the J end by 1 base, with 8 bases between. In nucleotides, the CDR3 is TGTGCCAGCAGCTTAGGGGACTTTTCCTACGAGCAGTACTTC. Encoded protein: CASSLGDFSYEQYF.

The chain has TRBV7-2 and TRBJ2-7, with a weak D call TRBD2 (5 bases). V was clipped by 1 base and J by 3 bases, with 13 bases between them. Germline-derived CDR1 and CDR2 are SGHTA and FQGNSA. CDR3 length equals 15 residues. The CDR3, as DNA: TGTGCCAGCAGCTTAGAATCCGGGATGAGCTACGAGCAGTACTTC. Protein product: CASSLESGMSYEQYF.